This entry describes one T cell receptor (beta chain). Antigen specificity is unknown. The junction shows a germline mismatch at one end, possibly a read error. There are 15 residues in the CDR3. Germline lookup yields CDR1 SGDLS and CDR2 YYNGEE. Study outcomes and limitations: Greatest tumor Treg TCR overlap was with tumor naive CD4+ cells. Larger-cohort validation covered only one TCR beta V-J rearrangement. Tumor memory CD4+ T cell TCR gene usage clustered with blood and lymph node memory CD4+ cells and lymph node naive CD4+ cells.

The sorted Tregs were CD4+CD25+CD127-/low cells. Full-length variable regions came from constant-region reverse primers plus semi-nested Nested Universal Primer A PCR. One entry per CDR3 protein, called by TCRdb with MiXCR from the 5' RACE reads. This table has over 25,000 distinct CDR3 sequences, roughly 30% appearing once. The material sequenced was tumor-infiltrating Tregs sorted from the breast tumor. V usage is TRBV9 and J usage is TRBJ2-1, with 9 bases lining up with TRBD2. This TCR was sampled from a female donor with breast cancer. CDR3 residues: CTSSVSGSKYNEQFF. The DNA for the CDR3 is TGTACCAGCAGCGTTAGCGGGAGCAAATACAATGAGCAGTTCTTC.